This TCR beta chain was retrieved from a study of early T cells in non-severe SARS-CoV-2 infection. The overall study: The sequenced material was bulk RNA from unsorted whole blood, and its chains were unpaired.

General study points: Reliance on VDJdb matching favored anti-spike CD8 responses; private and CD4 specificities were missed.

This clonotype was recorded a few times. What it recognizes is unknown. Researchers attached unique molecular identifiers to individual cDNA molecules. TCRdb reanalysed the 5' RACE reads using MiXCR and keeps one entry per CDR3 protein. The sample lists tens of thousands of distinct CDR3 sequences, around 9.3% occurring once. The CDR3 extends over 13 amino acids. CDR1 and CDR2 (germline): MNHEY, SVGEGT. V dropped 10 bases and J dropped 4 bases, with 15 bases sitting between them. J is TRBJ2-3 and V is TRBV6-2 or TRBV6-3; D is unclear. The sample comprised whole blood. This clonotype was sampled from an adult who was a healthcare worker with PCR-confirmed SARS-CoV-2 infection or an uninfected control (not recorded which). This CDR3 reads CATRLSASDTQYF. CDR3 DNA sequence: TGTGCCACACGATTGTCCGCTTCAGATACGCAGTATTTT.